The 25 T cell receptor beta chains in this list originate from one sample, sequenced in a study of response to subunit inactivated influenza vaccine listed by TCRdb under 2018. The library was obtained by RT-PCR. Sequenced on an Illumina HiSeq 2500. TCRdb itself trimmed the public reads at Q25 with fastp, ran MiXCR and retained productive beta chains. Duplicate CDR3 protein sequences are folded into a single record with the most common DNA and genes. This sample comprises 550,000 to 800,000 distinct CDR3 sequences, around 13% of them detected only once. The top ten clonotypes cover 6.5% to 8.5% of the sample. The input for sequencing was PBMCs from blood, taken roughly 15 days before vaccination. Every receptor here comes from a man aged 45-65 years who received an inactivated influenza vaccine. Donor details come from another sample of the same person, matched by shared clones.

This clonotype was counted at least ten times. The chain couples TRBV7-2 to TRBJ2-5, with 7 bases fitting TRBD1. This CDR3 has 13 amino acids. The V gene's germline CDR1 is SGHTA and CDR2 FQGNSA. V dropped 6 bases and J dropped 4; count of bases not matched to a gene: 5. CDR3 nucleotide sequence: TGTGCCAGCAGTAAGGGGGCCGGAGAGACCCAGTACTTC. It encodes CASSKGAGETQYF.

In this sample, this clonotype turned up a few times. One junction end disagrees with the germline gene, perhaps due to a read error. This chain connects TRBV6-5 to TRBJ1-5; 10 bases fit TRBD1. Germline lookup yields CDR1 MNHEY and CDR2 SVGAGI. The CDR3 totals 12 residues. CDR3 sequence: CASSTTGGPKDF. In DNA, the CDR3 is TGTGCCAGCAGCACGACAGGGGGCCCTAAGGATTTT.

The chain employs TRBV4-2 and TRBJ2-5, with D possibly TRBD2 on 5 matching bases. Trimming removed 2 bases from V and 2 bases from J, with 15 bases in between. This CDR3 region has 16 residues. The germline gives CDR1 LGHNA, CDR2 YNFKEQ. The CDR3 is CASSQRTWELQETQYF. For the CDR3, the DNA is TGTGCCAGCAGCCAAAGAACATGGGAGTTACAAGAGACCCAGTACTTC.

This clonotype was counted only a few times. The rearrangement uses TRBV27 and TRBJ1-5; D is unclear. Germline assignment: CDR1 MNHEY and CDR2 SMNVEV (reference sequence). The CDR3 extends over 15 amino acids. V shed 2 bases and J shed 0 bases, with 8 bases lying between them. CDR3 nucleotides: TGTGCCAGCAGTTTAGACACATCTAGCAATCAGCCCCAGCATTTT. It codes for CASSLDTSSNQPQHF.

In its sample, this clonotype was seen a few times. The chain combines TRBV27 with TRBJ2-6; D gene ambiguous. V lost 0 bases to trimming and J lost 2 bases, with 5 bases between them. Germline CDR1 MNHEY, CDR2 SMNVEV (reference sequence). The CDR3 is 15 amino acids. Here the CDR3 DNA reads TGTGCCAGCAGTTTATCAGGGACTGGGGCCAACGTCCTGACTTTC. Amino acid sequence: CASSLSGTGANVLTF.

The genes are TRBV7-2 and TRBJ2-7; no clear D gene. This CDR3 spans 14 amino acids. V gave up 3 bases and J gave up 3 bases, with 12 bases separating them. The germline gives CDR1 SGHTA, CDR2 FQGNSA. The CDR3 is CASSFSLGSYEQYF. Here the CDR3 DNA reads TGTGCCAGCAGCTTTTCGCTAGGAAGCTACGAGCAGTACTTC.

A word on this clonotype: Sequence at one end of the junction differs from germline and may be a read error. The chain links TRBV2 to TRBJ2-7; 8 nucleotides line up with TRBD1. Looked up from germline, CDR1 is SNHLY and CDR2 is FYNNEI. The CDR3 contains 19 residues. This chain's CDR3 is CTSSLLLGRGLHFPYEQYF. The CDR3 DNA is TGTACCAGCAGTTTACTTTTGGGCAGGGGGCTTCATTTCCCCTACGAGCAGTACTTC.

The chain joins TRBV10-3 to TRBJ2-5, with 10 bases matching TRBD2. Losses at the gene ends were 10 bases for V and 4 bases for J; bases not matched to a gene: 6. CDR3 size: 13 residues. From germline, CDR1 is ENHRY and CDR2 SYGVKD. CDR3 nucleotides: TGTGCCACCCTAGCGGGAGAGAGAGAGACCCAGTACTTC. The encoded protein is CATLAGERETQYF.

A note on this clonotype: One end of the junction fails to match germline, which may point to a read error. The J gene is TRBJ2-7, the V gene TRBV11-2; TRBD2 matches 13 bases. CDR1 and CDR2 (germline): SGHAT, FQNNGV. This CDR3 contains 18 residues. The chain's CDR3 is CGSSYWTSGSIRSYEQYF. The CDR3 DNA reads TGTGGCAGCAGTTACTGGACTAGCGGGAGTATTAGATCCTACGAGCAGTACTTC.

The V and J genes are TRBV6-2 or TRBV6-3 and TRBJ2-4, with D perhaps TRBD2 (5 bases). Trimming removed 6 bases from V and 4 bases from J, with 22 bases in between. Germline V gene lookup returns CDR1 MNHEY and CDR2 SVGEGT. There are 17 residues in the CDR3. The CDR3 loop is CASSPPPYRTSKNIQYF. CDR3 sequence (DNA): TGTGCCAGCAGCCCTCCCCCATACCGGACTTCGAAAAACATTCAGTACTTC.

The CDR3 protein is CASSPTSGTVGELFF. The CDR3 bases are TGTGCCAGCAGCCCGACTAGCGGGACGGTCGGGGAGCTGTTTTTT. This chain joins TRBV6-1 and TRBJ2-2; 11 positions match TRBD2. The trim removed 6 bases at V and 7 bases at J, leaving 7 bases unmatched. The CDR3 runs to 15 residues. The V gene's germline CDR1 is MNHNS and CDR2 SASEGT.

This clonotype was seen more than once but under ten times. A junction boundary mismatches the germline segment, possibly from a read error. V gene TRBV7-7 combines with J gene TRBJ1-1; D is ambiguous. From germline, CDR1 is SSHAT and CDR2 FNYEAQ (reference sequence). The CDR3 sequence is 14 residues long. The DNA of the CDR3 is TGTGCTAGCAGCCCACTGGGATCGAACACTGAAGCTTTCTTT. Encoded protein: CASSPLGSNTEAFF.

The table lists this clonotype with a few counts. The rearrangement joins TRBV10-2 to TRBJ1-4; perhaps TRBD1 as D (6 bases). CDR3 length equals 15 residues. V was clipped by 3 bases and J by 8 bases, with 16 bases between them. The germline V gene has CDR1 WSHSY and CDR2 SAAADI. This CDR3 is CASSDRPGAQEKLFF. Here the CDR3 DNA reads TGCGCCAGCAGTGACCGTCCGGGGGCTCAGGAAAAACTGTTTTTT.

The rearrangement joins TRBV7-9 to TRBJ2-2; 9 nucleotides match TRBD1. V dropped 5 bases and J dropped 6; count of bases not matched to a gene: 13. The CDR3 contains 17 residues. Germline CDR1 and CDR2: SEHNR and FQNEAQ (reference sequence). CDR3 protein: CASSPPGQGINPGELFF. The CDR3 DNA follows: TGTGCCAGCAGCCCCCCGGGACAGGGTATAAACCCCGGGGAGCTGTTTTTT.

In this sample, this clonotype turned up many times. The rearrangement links TRBV5-1 to TRBJ2-5; D may be TRBD2 (6 bases). The length of the CDR3 is 15 residues. The germline V gene has CDR1 SGHRS and CDR2 YFSETQ. Trimming removed 1 base at V and 4 bases at J, with 14 bases between. The CDR3 nucleotides read TGCGCCAGCAGCTTGACGGGAGAATCTTCAGAGACCCAGTACTTC. It is translated as CASSLTGESSETQYF.

This clonotype was seen once. V and J are TRBV15 and TRBJ2-5; 11 nucleotides align to TRBD1. The V gene end was trimmed by 5 bases and the J gene end by 5 bases; junction bases not matched to a gene: 16. CDR3 size: 18 residues. Germline values: CDR1 LNHNV, CDR2 YYDKDF (reference sequence). CDR3 coding DNA: TGTGCCACCAGCGAGCCGGACAGGGGGCTCTCCTCAGGGGAGACCCAGTACTTC. Its translation: CATSEPDRGLSSGETQYF.

The chain uses TRBV5-5 and TRBJ1-5; 7 bases line up with TRBD1. The CDR3 runs to 16 residues. The ends lost 0 bases at V and 0 bases at J; junction bases unmatched: 3. Germline V lookup: CDR1 SGHKS, CDR2 YYEKEE (reference sequence). CDR3 protein: CASSLGTGLSNQPQHF. Written as DNA, the CDR3 is TGTGCCAGCAGCTTGGGGACAGGACTTAGCAATCAGCCCCAGCATTTT.

CDR3 protein: CSVTSGPTDTQYF. In DNA, the CDR3 is TGCAGCGTGACTAGCGGGCCCACAGATACGCAGTATTTT. The V gene is TRBV29-1, the J gene TRBJ2-3, with 10 bases aligning to TRBD2. The CDR3 extends over 13 amino acids. The germline gives CDR1 SQVTM, CDR2 ANQGSEA. The trim removed 6 bases at V and 2 bases at J, leaving 2 bases unmatched.

This clonotype was picked up a small number of times. The chain is built from TRBV6-2 or TRBV6-3 and TRBJ2-2; 11 bases match TRBD2. The J segment lost 4 bases and the V segment lost 4 bases, leaving 8 bases of the junction unmatched. The CDR3 contains 17 residues. CDR1 is MNHEY and CDR2 is SVGEGT in the germline V gene. The CDR3 loop is CASSSSLAGGPTGELFF. The CDR3 nucleotides are TGTGCCAGCAGTTCCAGCTTAGCGGGAGGGCCCACCGGGGAGCTGTTTTTT.

This clonotype was observed many times. The chain carries TRBV7-9 and TRBJ2-7, with 8 bases identical to TRBD2. V gave up 1 base and J gave up 3 bases; unmatched junction bases: 5. Per the germline V gene, CDR1 is SEHNR and CDR2 is FQNEAQ (reference sequence). This CDR3 region has 15 residues. Written as DNA, the CDR3 is TGTGCCAGCAGCTTAGAGACTAGCGCATACTACGAGCAGTACTTC. It translates to CASSLETSAYYEQYF.

Only a few counts were recorded for this clonotype. The CDR3 coding sequence is TGTGCCAGCAGCCGACGGACTAGCGGGACCGGGCACGAGCAGTACTTC. This codes for CASSRRTSGTGHEQYF. This chain uses TRBV11-1 with TRBJ2-7; 12 bases fit TRBD2. V lost 5 bases to trimming and J lost 5 bases; unmatched junction nucleotides: 10. CDR1 is SGHAT and CDR2 is FQDESV in the germline V gene (reference sequence). CDR3 length: 16 amino acids.

CDR3 loop: CASSLGTHSEQFF. The CDR3 coding sequence is TGTGCCAGCAGTTTGGGGACTCATAGTGAGCAGTTCTTC. This rearrangement joins TRBV12-3 or TRBV12-4 to TRBJ2-1; D may be TRBD2 (6 bases). Trimming removed 3 bases from V and 9 bases from J, with 12 bases in between. CDR3 size: 13 residues.

Turning to this clonotype: A read error may be the cause here, since a much bigger clone is one base away. The V call is TRBV28, the J call TRBJ2-7; TRBD1 is a possible D gene (6 bases). The V gene lost 2 bases and the J gene lost 13 bases, with 18 bases spanning the gap. Germline-derived CDR1 and CDR2 are MDHEN and SYDVKM. The CDR3 loop spans 13 amino acids. CDR3 nucleotides: TGTGCCAGCAGTTTACCGGAGGACAGCCGGTTATACTTC. It encodes CASSLPEDSRLYF.

The chain has TRBV3-1 and TRBJ2-7; D is possibly TRBD2 (6 bases). Deletions cut 1 base from V and 4 bases from J, with 8 bases between. The germline CDR1 and CDR2 sequences are LGHDT and YNNKEL (reference sequence). The CDR3 sequence is 13 residues long. This CDR3 is CASSQAAGYEQYF. In nucleotides, the CDR3 is TGTGCCAGCAGCCAAGCGGCGGGGTACGAGCAGTACTTC.

This clonotype was detected only a few times. The junction and the germline gene differ at one end; a read error may be behind it. The chain carries TRBV19 and TRBJ2-7; TRBD1 might be the D (5 bases). Germline CDR1 reads LNHDA; CDR2 reads SQIVND (reference sequence). The CDR3 consists of 14 residues. The CDR3 nucleotides read TGTGCCAGTAGTCAGGTTGGGGCTGAGGACGAGCAGGACTTC. Protein: CASSQVGAEDEQDF.